Listed below are T cell receptor beta chains from one sample, sequenced in a study of a mutant IDH1 vaccine in newly diagnosed glioma. Profiling relied on immunoSEQ multiplex PCR, and the TCRdb table lists in-frame clones only, not all of them. The sample has more than 50,000 clones, 80% to 90% seen once. The specimen was PBMCs, collected from a glioma patient treated with radiotherapy, temozolomide or both. These receptors all come from a man aged 30-40 years with glioma. Each CDR3 is given with its conserved first and last residue. Each record gives: V gene, clone size, D gene, J gene, CDR3 DNA, CDR3 protein. The D gene is left open where the match is weak. Rows give clone size only sometimes, using once, few, many, or a class for an expanded clone.

v_gene: TRBV7-8
abundance: -
d_gene: -
j_gene: TRBJ2-7
CDR3nt: TGTGCCAGCAGAAGTAGTCGGGGCTCCTACGAGCAGTACTTC
CDR3aa: CASRSSRGSYEQYF

v_gene: TRBV2
abundance: few
d_gene: -
j_gene: TRBJ1-5
CDR3nt: TGTGCCAGCAGTGCAAGGGGAAATCAGCCCCAGCATTTT
CDR3aa: CASSARGNQPQHF

v_gene: TRBV5-6
abundance: -
d_gene: -
j_gene: TRBJ1-6
CDR3nt: TGTGCCAGCAGCTCCTTCTATAATTCACCCCTCCACTTT
CDR3aa: CASSSFYNSPLHF

v_gene: TRBV19
abundance: -
d_gene: -
j_gene: TRBJ1-4
CDR3nt: TGTGCCAGTAGTTCCAGGGGCCCTGCAACTAATGAAAAACTGTTTTTT
CDR3aa: CASSSRGPATNEKLFF

v_gene: TRBV7-8
abundance: few
d_gene: TRBD2
j_gene: TRBJ2-5
CDR3nt: TGTGCCAGCAGCATTGGGACCAGCGGGACGACCCAGTACTTC
CDR3aa: CASSIGTSGTTQYF

v_gene: TRBV6-5
abundance: -
d_gene: -
j_gene: TRBJ1-2
CDR3nt: TGTGCCAGCAGTTCCCCCAGGCGGGAGAGCGGCTACACCTTC
CDR3aa: CASSSPRRESGYTF

v_gene: TRBV27
abundance: -
d_gene: -
j_gene: TRBJ1-2
CDR3nt: TGTGCCAGCAGTTCTGATGCTCAGCCGAGGGGCTACACCTTC
CDR3aa: CASSSDAQPRGYTF

v_gene: TRBV7-9
abundance: -
d_gene: -
j_gene: TRBJ1-5
CDR3nt: TGTGCCAGCAGCTTAGTCGGGGGATGGCCCCAGCATTTT
CDR3aa: CASSLVGGWPQHF

v_gene: TRBV20-1
abundance: -
d_gene: -
j_gene: TRBJ1-2
CDR3nt: TGCAGTGTAGATCATAACTATGGCTACACCTTC
CDR3aa: CSVDHNYGYTF

v_gene: TRBV5-1
abundance: -
d_gene: -
j_gene: TRBJ1-6
CDR3nt: TGCGCCAGCAGCTTGTTGTCAGAAAATTCACCCCTCCACTTT
CDR3aa: CASSLLSENSPLHF

v_gene: TRBV6-5
abundance: -
d_gene: -
j_gene: TRBJ1-1
CDR3nt: TGTGCCAGCAGTTCGCTCGGGGGGGCTGAAGCTTTCTTT
CDR3aa: CASSSLGGAEAFF

v_gene: TRBV18
abundance: -
d_gene: -
j_gene: TRBJ1-3
CDR3nt: TGTGCCAGCTCACCCGTCAGGGGATTAGACTCTGGAAACACCATATATTTT
CDR3aa: CASSPVRGLDSGNTIYF

v_gene: TRBV29-1
abundance: once
d_gene: -
j_gene: TRBJ1-2
CDR3nt: TGCAGCGCCAGTCAAACAGGTCTACAGGGCTCCGCTGGCTACACCTTC
CDR3aa: CSASQTGLQGSAGYTF

v_gene: TRBV7-9
abundance: few
d_gene: -
j_gene: TRBJ1-1
CDR3nt: TGTGCCAGCAGCTTAGCGGTCGGGGTAACTGAAGCTTTCTTT
CDR3aa: CASSLAVGVTEAFF

v_gene: TRBV5-1
abundance: -
d_gene: -
j_gene: TRBJ1-6
CDR3nt: TGCGCCAGCAGCGCCGGGAGCTCCTATAATTCACCCCTCCACTTT
CDR3aa: CASSAGSSYNSPLHF

v_gene: TRBV5-8
abundance: -
d_gene: -
j_gene: TRBJ2-7
CDR3nt: TGTGCCAGCAGCTTGAGACCATACGAGCAGTACTTC
CDR3aa: CASSLRPYEQYF

v_gene: TRBV28
abundance: -
d_gene: -
j_gene: TRBJ2-4
CDR3nt: TGTGCCAGCGGCGGACAGCTACTAGCCAAAAACATTCAGTACTTC
CDR3aa: CASGGQLLAKNIQYF

v_gene: TRBV5-6
abundance: -
d_gene: TRBD1
j_gene: TRBJ1-5
CDR3nt: TGTGCCAGCAGCTTCGGGACAGGGGTAAATCAGCCCCAGCATTTT
CDR3aa: CASSFGTGVNQPQHF

v_gene: TRBV6-5
abundance: -
d_gene: -
j_gene: TRBJ2-7
CDR3nt: TGTGCCAGCAGCAGCTATCCCTACGAGCAGTACTTC
CDR3aa: CASSSYPYEQYF

v_gene: TRBV21-1
abundance: -
d_gene: -
j_gene: TRBJ2-2
CDR3nt: TGTGCCAGCAGCAAAGAAGGTGGGGACAGGGTCGGGGAGCTGTTTTTT
CDR3aa: CASSKEGGDRVGELFF